One TCR beta chain is described in this entry. This sample was taken from a study of blood T cells in healthy people across ages. Sample-barcoded 5' priming and a J-beta primer mix drove a second PCR of 7 to 11 cycles. One entry per CDR3 protein, called by TCRdb with MiXCR from the 5' RACE reads. The sample gives about 780,000 distinct CDR3 sequences, roughly 24% of which show up once; less than 3.5% is in the top ten. These data were likewise used in another study, on T cells of mothers and their children.

The specimen sequenced was blood. The sequence came from a boy younger than 18 in good health.

The CDR3 region is CASSQFTKGGKLFF. As DNA, the CDR3 is TGTGCCAGCAGCCAATTTACGAAGGGGGGAAAACTGTTTTTT. The rearrangement uses TRBV14 and TRBJ1-4; TRBD1 might be the D (6 bases). This CDR3 region has 14 residues. Trimming left V 2 bases short and J 10 bases short, with 14 bases between. Germline V lookup: CDR1 SGHDN, CDR2 FVKESK.